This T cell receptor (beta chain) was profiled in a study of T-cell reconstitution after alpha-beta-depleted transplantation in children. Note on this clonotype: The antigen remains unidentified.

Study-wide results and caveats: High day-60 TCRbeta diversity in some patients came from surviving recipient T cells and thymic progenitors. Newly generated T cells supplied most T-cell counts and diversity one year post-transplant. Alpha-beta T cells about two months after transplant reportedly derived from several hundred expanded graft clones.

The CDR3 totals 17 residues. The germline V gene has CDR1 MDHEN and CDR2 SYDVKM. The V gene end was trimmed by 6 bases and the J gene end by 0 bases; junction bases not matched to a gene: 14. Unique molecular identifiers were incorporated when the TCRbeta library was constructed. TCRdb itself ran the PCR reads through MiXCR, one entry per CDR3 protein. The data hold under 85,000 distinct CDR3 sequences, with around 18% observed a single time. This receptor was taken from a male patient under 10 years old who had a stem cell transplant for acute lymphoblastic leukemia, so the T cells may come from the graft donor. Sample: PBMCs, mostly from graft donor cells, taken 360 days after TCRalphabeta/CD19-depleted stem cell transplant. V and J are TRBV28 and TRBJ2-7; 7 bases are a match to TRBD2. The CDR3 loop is CASSPLTLREYSYEQYF. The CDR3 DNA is TGTGCCAGCAGCCCATTAACGTTGCGGGAGTACTCCTACGAGCAGTACTTC.